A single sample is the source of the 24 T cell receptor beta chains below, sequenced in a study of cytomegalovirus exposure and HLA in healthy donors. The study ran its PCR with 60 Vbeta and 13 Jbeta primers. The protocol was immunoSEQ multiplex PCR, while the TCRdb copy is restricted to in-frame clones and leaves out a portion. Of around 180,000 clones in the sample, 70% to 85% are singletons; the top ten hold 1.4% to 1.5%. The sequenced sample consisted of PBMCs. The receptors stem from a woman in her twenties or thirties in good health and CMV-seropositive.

CDR3 in amino acids: CASSSQTGSYEQYF. In DNA form, the CDR3 reads TGTGCCAGTAGTAGTCAGACAGGTTCCTACGAGCAGTACTTC. The rearrangement joins TRBV19 to TRBJ2-7; the D gene is possibly TRBD1 (6 bases). The CDR3 loop spans 14 amino acids. CDR1 and CDR2 from the germline V gene are LNHDA and SQIVND (reference sequence). V was pared by 4 bases and J by 1 base, with 11 bases between.

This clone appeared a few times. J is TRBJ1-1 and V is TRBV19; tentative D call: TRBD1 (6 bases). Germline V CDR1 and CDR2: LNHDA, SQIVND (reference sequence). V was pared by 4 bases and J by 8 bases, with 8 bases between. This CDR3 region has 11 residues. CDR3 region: CASSRTVEAFF. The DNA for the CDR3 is TGTGCCAGTAGTAGGACAGTAGAAGCTTTCTTT. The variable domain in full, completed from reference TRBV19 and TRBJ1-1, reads DGGITQSPKYLFRKEGQNVTLSCEQNLNHDAMYWYRQDPGQGLRLIYYSQIVNDFQKGDIAEGYSVSREKKESFPLTVTSAQKNPTAFYLCASSRTVEAFFGQGTRLTVV.

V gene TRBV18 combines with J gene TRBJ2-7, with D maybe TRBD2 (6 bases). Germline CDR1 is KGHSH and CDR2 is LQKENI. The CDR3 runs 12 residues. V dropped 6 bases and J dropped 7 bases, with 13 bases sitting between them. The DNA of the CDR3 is TGTGCCAGCTCCGGGACTCCACTGGAGCAGTACTTC. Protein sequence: CASSGTPLEQYF. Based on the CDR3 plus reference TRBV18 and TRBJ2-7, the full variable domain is NAGVMQNPRHLVRRRGQEARLRCSPMKGHSHVYWYRQLPEEGLKFMVYLQKENIIDESGMPKERFSAEFPKEGPSILRIQQVVRGDSAAYFCASSGTPLEQYFGPGTRLTVT.

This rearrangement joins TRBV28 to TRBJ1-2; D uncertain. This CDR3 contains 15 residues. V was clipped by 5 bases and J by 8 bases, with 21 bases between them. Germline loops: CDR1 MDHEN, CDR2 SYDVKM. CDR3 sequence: CASSPRNLRTLGYTF. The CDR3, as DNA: TGTGCCAGCAGTCCCCGCAATCTCAGGACTTTAGGCTACACCTTC.

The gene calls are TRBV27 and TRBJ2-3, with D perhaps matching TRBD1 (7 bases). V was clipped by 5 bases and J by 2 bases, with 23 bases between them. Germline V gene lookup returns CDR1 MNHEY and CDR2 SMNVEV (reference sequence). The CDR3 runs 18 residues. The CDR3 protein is CASSPFAPRRGDTDTQYF. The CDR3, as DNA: TGTGCCAGCAGTCCATTTGCCCCCCGCAGGGGGGACACAGATACGCAGTATTTT.

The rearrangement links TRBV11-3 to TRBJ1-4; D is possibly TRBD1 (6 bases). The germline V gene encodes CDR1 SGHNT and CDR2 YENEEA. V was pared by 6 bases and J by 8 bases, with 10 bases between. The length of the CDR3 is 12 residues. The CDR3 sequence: CASRDTGEKLFF. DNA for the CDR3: TGTGCCAGCAGGGACACAGGGGAAAAACTGTTTTTT.

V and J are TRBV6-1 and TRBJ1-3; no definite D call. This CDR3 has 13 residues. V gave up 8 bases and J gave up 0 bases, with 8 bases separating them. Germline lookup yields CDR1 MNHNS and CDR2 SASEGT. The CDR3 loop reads CASRESSGNTIYF. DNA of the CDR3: TGTGCCAGCCGAGAGAGCTCTGGAAACACCATATATTTT.

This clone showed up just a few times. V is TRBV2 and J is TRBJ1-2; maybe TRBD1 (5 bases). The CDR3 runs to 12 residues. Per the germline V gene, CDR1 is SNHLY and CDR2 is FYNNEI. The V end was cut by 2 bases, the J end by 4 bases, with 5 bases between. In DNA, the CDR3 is TGTGCCAGCAGTGAACAGGGCTATGGCTACACCTTC. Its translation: CASSEQGYGYTF.

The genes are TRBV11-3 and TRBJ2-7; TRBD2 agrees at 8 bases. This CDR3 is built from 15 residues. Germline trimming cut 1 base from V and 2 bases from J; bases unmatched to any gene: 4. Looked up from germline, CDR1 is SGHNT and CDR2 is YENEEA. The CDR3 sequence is CASSLGAGGPYEQYF. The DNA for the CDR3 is TGTGCCAGCAGCTTAGGGGCGGGAGGTCCCTACGAGCAGTACTTC.

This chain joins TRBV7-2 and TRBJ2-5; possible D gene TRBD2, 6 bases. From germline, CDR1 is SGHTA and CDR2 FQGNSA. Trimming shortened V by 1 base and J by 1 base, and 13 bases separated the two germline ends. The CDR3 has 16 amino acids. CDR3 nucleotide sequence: TGTGCCAGCAGCTTAGTGGGGCGGGGTATCCAAGAGACCCAGTACTTC. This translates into CASSLVGRGIQETQYF.

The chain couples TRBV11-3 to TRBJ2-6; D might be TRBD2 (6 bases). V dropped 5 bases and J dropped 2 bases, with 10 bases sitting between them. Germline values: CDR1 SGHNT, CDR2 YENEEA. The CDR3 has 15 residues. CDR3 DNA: TGTGCCAGCAGCACCGGGAGCACTGGGGCCAACGTCCTGACTTTC. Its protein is CASSTGSTGANVLTF.

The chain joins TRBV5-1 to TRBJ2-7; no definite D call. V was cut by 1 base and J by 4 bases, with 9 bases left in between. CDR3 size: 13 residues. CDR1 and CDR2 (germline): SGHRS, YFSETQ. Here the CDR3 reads CASSLNGAYEQYF. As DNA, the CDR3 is TGCGCCAGCAGCTTGAACGGAGCGTACGAGCAGTACTTC.

The CDR3 reads CASSDEAGDEQFF. In DNA, the CDR3 is TGTGCCAGCAGTGACGAAGCAGGCGATGAGCAGTTCTTC. The V gene is TRBV6-4, the J gene TRBJ2-1; D gene unclear. Germline loops: CDR1 MRHNA, CDR2 SNTAGT. The CDR3 covers 13 residues. With 2 bases removed from V and 8 bases from J, the gap between germline ends came to 10 bases.

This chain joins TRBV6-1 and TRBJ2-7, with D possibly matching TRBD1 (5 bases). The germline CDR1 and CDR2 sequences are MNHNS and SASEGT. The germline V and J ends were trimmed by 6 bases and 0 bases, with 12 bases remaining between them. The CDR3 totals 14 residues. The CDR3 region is CASRDKINSYEQYF. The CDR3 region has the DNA TGTGCCAGCAGGGACAAGATAAACTCCTACGAGCAGTACTTC.

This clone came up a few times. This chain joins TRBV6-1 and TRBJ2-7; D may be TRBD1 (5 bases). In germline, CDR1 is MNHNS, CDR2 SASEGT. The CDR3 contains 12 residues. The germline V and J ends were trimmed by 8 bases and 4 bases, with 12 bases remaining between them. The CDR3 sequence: CASQQELYEQYF. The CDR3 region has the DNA TGTGCCAGCCAACAGGAACTTTACGAGCAGTACTTC.

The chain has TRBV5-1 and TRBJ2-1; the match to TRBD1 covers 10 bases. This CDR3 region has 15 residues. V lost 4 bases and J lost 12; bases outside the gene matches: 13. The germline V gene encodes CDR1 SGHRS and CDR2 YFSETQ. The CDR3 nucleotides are TGCGCCAGCAGCGAGGGGAGACAGGGGGCCGAAGGGCAGTTCTTC. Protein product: CASSEGRQGAEGQFF.

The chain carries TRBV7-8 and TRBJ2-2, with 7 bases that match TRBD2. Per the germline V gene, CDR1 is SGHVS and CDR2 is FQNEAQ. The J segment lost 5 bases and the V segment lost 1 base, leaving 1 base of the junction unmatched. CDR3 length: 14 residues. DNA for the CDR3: TGTGCCAGCAGCTTAGGGGAGGGGACCGGGGAGCTGTTTTTT. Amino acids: CASSLGEGTGELFF.

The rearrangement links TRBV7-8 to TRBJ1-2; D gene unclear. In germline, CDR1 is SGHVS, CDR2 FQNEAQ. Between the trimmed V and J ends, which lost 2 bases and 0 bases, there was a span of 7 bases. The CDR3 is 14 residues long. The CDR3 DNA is TGTGCCAGCAGCTTAAATCCGTCTAACTATGGCTACACCTTC. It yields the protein CASSLNPSNYGYTF.

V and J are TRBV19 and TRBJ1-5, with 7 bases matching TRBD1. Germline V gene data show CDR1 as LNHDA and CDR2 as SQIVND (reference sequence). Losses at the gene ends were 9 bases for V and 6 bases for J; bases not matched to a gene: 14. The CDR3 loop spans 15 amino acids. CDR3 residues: CASTRYQGERQPQHF. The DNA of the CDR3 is TGTGCCAGCACAAGATACCAGGGGGAACGTCAGCCCCAGCATTTT.

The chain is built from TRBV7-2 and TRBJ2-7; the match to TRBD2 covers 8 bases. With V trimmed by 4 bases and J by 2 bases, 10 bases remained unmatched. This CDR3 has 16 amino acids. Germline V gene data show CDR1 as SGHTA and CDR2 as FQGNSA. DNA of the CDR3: TGTGCCAGCAGCTACCGTCCGGGAGGGATCCCCTACGAGCAGTACTTC. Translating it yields CASSYRPGGIPYEQYF.

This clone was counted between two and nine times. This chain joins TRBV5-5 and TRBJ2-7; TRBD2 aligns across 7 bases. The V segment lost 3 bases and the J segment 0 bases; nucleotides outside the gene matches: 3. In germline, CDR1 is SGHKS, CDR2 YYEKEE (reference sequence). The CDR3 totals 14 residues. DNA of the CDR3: TGTGCCAGCAGCTACGCTAGCGGCTCCTACGAGCAGTACTTC. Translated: CASSYASGSYEQYF.

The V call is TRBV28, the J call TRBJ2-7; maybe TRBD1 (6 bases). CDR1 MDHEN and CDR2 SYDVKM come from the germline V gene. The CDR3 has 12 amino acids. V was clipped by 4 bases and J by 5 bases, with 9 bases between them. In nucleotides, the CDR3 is TGTGCCAGCAGTTCGGACAGCCACGAGCAGTACTTC. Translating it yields CASSSDSHEQYF.

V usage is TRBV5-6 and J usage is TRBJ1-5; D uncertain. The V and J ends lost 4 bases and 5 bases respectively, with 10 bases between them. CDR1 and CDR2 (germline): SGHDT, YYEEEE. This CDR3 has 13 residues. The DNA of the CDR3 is TGTGCCAGCAGCGTGGCAGGTCATCAGCCCCAGCATTTT. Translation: CASSVAGHQPQHF.

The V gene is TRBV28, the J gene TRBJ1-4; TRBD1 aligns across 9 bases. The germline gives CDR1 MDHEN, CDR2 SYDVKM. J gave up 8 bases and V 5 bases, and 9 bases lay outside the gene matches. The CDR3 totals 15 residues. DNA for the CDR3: TGTGCCAGCAGTGCCCCGGGACAGGGTCAGGAAAAACTGTTTTTT. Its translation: CASSAPGQGQEKLFF.